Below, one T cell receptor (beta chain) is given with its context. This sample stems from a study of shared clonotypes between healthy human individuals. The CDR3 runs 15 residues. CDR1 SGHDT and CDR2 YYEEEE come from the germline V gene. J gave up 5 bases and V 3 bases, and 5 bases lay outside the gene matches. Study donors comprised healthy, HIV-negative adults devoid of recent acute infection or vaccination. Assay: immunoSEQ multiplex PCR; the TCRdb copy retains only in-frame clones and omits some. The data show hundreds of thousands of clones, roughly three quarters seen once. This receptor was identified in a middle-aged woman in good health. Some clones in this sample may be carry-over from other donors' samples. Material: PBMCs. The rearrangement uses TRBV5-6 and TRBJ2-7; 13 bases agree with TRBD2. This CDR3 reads CASSSLAGGPDEQYF. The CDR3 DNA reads TGTGCCAGCAGCTCACTAGCGGGAGGGCCCGACGAGCAGTACTTC. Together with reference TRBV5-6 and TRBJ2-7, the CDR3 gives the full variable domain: DAGVTQSPTHLIKTRGQQVTLRCSPKSGHDTVSWYQQALGQGPQFIFQYYEEEERQRGNFPDRFSGHQFPNYSSELNVNALLLGDSALYLCASSSLAGGPDEQYFGPGTRLTVT.